The rows below give T cell receptor beta chains drawn from one sample of a study of radiation and T cells in renal cell carcinoma. Sequenced by immunoSEQ multiplex PCR; TCRdb stores in-frame clones only, minus some. The table lists 150,000 or so clones, 88% of them singletons. This material consisted of blood, taken from a patient whose treatment included radiotherapy and nephrectomy. The receptors come from a woman aged 70-85 years with renal cell carcinoma. Both conserved end residues are part of each CDR3. The D gene is left open where the match is weak. Clone size is shown for a subset of rows, as once, few, many or a class of expanded clone.

clone_size	j_call	d_call	v_call	cdr3_nt	cdr3_aa
-	TRBJ1-4	-	TRBV10-2	TGCGCCACCTCGGGACGCCTGAATGAAAAACTGTTTTTT	CATSGRLNEKLFF
once	TRBJ2-1	TRBD2	TRBV5-4	TGTGCCAGCAGCTTGGTCAGCGGGAGCTACAATGAGCAGTTCTTC	CASSLVSGSYNEQFF
few	TRBJ2-7	TRBD1	TRBV7-7	TGTGCTAGCAGCTCCGGACAGGGAGACTACGAGCAGTACTTC	CASSSGQGDYEQYF
once	TRBJ2-7	TRBD2	TRBV7-2	TGTGCCAGCAGCTTAGGTAGCGGGGGTGAGCAGTACTTC	CASSLGSGGEQYF
-	TRBJ2-7	-	TRBV5-1	TGCGCCAGCAGCTTGTTCGAGGGGTTCTACGAGCAGTACTTC	CASSLFEGFYEQYF
-	TRBJ1-1	-	TRBV30	TGTGCCTGGAAGGCCCTAATGAACACTGAAGCTTTCTTT	CAWKALMNTEAFF
once	TRBJ2-1	TRBD1	TRBV4-2	TGTGCCAGCAGCCAAGAAGTAGGACAGGGGCGCCCGGGGTTCTTC	CASSQEVGQGRPGFF
-	TRBJ2-3	-	TRBV6-4	TGTGCCAGCAGCCGAACTCTAGGGGGTACGCAGTATTTT	CASSRTLGGTQYF
-	TRBJ2-7	TRBD2	TRBV5-4	TGTGCCAGTAAACCGGGACTAGGCTACGAGCAGTACTTC	CASKPGLGYEQYF
-	TRBJ1-5	-	TRBV2	TGTGCCAGCAGCCTATCACAGGGCAGCAATCAGCCCCAGCATTTT	CASSLSQGSNQPQHF
-	TRBJ1-2	TRBD1	TRBV19	TGTGCCAGTAGTAGGACAGGGGCCAAGTCTAACTATGGCTACACCTTC	CASSRTGAKSNYGYTF
once	TRBJ2-1	TRBD2	TRBV5-1	TGCGCCAGCAGCTTGTCACGGGGGGTTGGCAATGAGCAGTTCTTC	CASSLSRGVGNEQFF
-	TRBJ2-2	-	TRBV5-1	TGCGCCAGCAGCTTGATAGGGGACGAGACCGGGGAGCTGTTTTTT	CASSLIGDETGELFF
-	TRBJ1-1	-	TRBV6-6	TGTGCCAGCAACAAGGACATGAACACTGAAGCTTTCTTT	CASNKDMNTEAFF
-	TRBJ2-2	-	TRBV5-1	TGCGCCAGCAGCAGGGGGGACACCCACACCGGGGAGCTGTTTTTT	CASSRGDTHTGELFF
once	TRBJ1-1	-	TRBV18	TGTGCCAGCTCACCGAGGGACACTGAAGCTTTCTTT	CASSPRDTEAFF
-	TRBJ2-1	-	TRBV5-1	TGCGCCAGCAGCCGGCAGGCTAACAATGAGCAGTTCTTC	CASSRQANNEQFF
-	TRBJ1-1	-	TRBV27	TGTGCCAGCAGCCTAACTTACTTGAACACTGAAGCTTTCTTT	CASSLTYLNTEAFF
-	TRBJ2-2	-	TRBV6-5	TGTGCCAGCAGTTACTTACCCGGGGAGCTGTTTTTT	CASSYLPGELFF
-	TRBJ2-3	TRBD2	TRBV28	TGTGCCAGCAGTCGGGGACTAATCGGGGCAGATACGCAGTATTTT	CASSRGLIGADTQYF
once	TRBJ2-1	TRBD2	TRBV9	TGTGCCAGCAGCGCTCTTAGCGGGGTGGGTGGGAATGAGCAGTTCTTC	CASSALSGVGGNEQFF
-	TRBJ2-7	-	TRBV5-6	TGTGCCAGCAGCTTGGAACAGGGACTAATCGAGCAGTACTTC	CASSLEQGLIEQYF
once	TRBJ2-1	TRBD2	TRBV30	TGTGCCTGGAGCGAGGGGGCTAGCGGGGTTACGGAGCAGTTCTTC	CAWSEGASGVTEQFF
-	TRBJ2-5	-	TRBV5-1	TGCGCCAGCAGCTTGCCCCAGCAGGAGACCCAGTACTTC	CASSLPQQETQYF